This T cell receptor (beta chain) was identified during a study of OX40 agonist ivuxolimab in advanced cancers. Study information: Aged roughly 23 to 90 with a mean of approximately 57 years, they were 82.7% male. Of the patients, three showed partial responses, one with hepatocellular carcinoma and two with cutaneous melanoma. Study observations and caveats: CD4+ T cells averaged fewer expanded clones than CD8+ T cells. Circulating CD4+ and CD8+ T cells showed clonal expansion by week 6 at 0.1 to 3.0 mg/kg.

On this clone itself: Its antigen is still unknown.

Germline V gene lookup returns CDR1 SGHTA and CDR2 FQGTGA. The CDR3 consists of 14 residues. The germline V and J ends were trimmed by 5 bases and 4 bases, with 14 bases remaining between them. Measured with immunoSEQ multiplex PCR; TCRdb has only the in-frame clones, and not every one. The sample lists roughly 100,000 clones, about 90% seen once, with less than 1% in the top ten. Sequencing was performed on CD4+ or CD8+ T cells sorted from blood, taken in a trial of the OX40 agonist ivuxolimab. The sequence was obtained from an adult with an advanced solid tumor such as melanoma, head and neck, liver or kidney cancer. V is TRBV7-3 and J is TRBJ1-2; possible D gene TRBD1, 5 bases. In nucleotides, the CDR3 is TGTGCCAGCAGCCCCCTGGGGGGGAGCTATGGCTACACCTTC. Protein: CASSPLGGSYGYTF. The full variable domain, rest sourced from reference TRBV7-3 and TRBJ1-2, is GAGVSQTPSNKVTEKGKYVELRCDPISGHTALYWYRQSLGQGPEFLIYFQGTGAADDSGLPNDRFFAVRPEGSVSTLKIQRTERGDSAVYLCASSPLGGSYGYTFGSGTRLTVV.